The 28 T cell receptor beta chains presented below share a single source sample, sequenced in a study of cytomegalovirus exposure and HLA in healthy donors. PCR involved 60 Vbeta and 13 Jbeta primers. Measured with immunoSEQ multiplex PCR; TCRdb has only the in-frame clones, and not every one. The table includes about 94,000 clones, about four fifths detected once. Sequencing used PBMCs. The receptors come from a woman aged 40 to 50 in good health and CMV-seronegative.

The rearrangement joins TRBV7-2 to TRBJ1-1; D is undetermined. CDR1 is SGHTA, CDR2 FQGNSA, per germline. The V and J ends lost 2 bases and 1 base respectively, with 11 bases between them. CDR3 size: 15 residues. This CDR3 reads CASSLRGPGNTEAFF. The CDR3 DNA sequence: TGTGCCAGCAGCTTACGAGGTCCGGGGAACACTGAAGCTTTCTTT.

The chain carries TRBV9 and TRBJ2-7; D possibly corresponds to TRBD2 (6 bases). V lost 4 bases and J lost 0, with 14 bases in between. The length of the CDR3 is 15 residues. Germline assignment: CDR1 SGDLS and CDR2 YYNGEE. This chain's CDR3 is CASSPSGLSSYEQYF. The CDR3 DNA is TGTGCCAGCAGCCCCTCGGGACTGAGCTCCTACGAGCAGTACTTC.

The genes are TRBV5-1 and TRBJ1-2; 10 nucleotides agree with TRBD1. Germline V gene data show CDR1 as SGHRS and CDR2 as YFSETQ. The CDR3 is 15 amino acids. V was pared by 7 bases and J by 6 bases, with 12 bases of the junction left unmatched. The CDR3 region is CASRQGALMGDGYTF. CDR3 DNA sequence: TGCGCCAGCCGACAGGGGGCGCTTATGGGGGATGGCTACACCTTC.

The CDR3 DNA reads as TGTGCCAGCAGGTACAGGGACGAGCAGTACTTC. Translating gives CASRYRDEQYF. The J gene is TRBJ2-7, the V gene TRBV7-8; possible D gene TRBD1, 6 bases. The CDR3 spans 11 residues. The germline CDR1 and CDR2 sequences are SGHVS and FQNEAQ. V lost 6 bases and J lost 5, with 8 bases in between.

The gene calls are TRBV18 and TRBJ1-5, with D unresolved. The CDR3 runs to 15 residues. Germline CDR1 KGHSH, CDR2 LQKENI. V was trimmed by 3 bases and J by 1 base, leaving 10 bases between them. CDR3 sequence reads: CASSPSQASNQPQHF. In nucleotides, the CDR3 is TGTGCCAGCTCACCGAGCCAGGCCAGCAATCAGCCCCAGCATTTT.

This clone was counted a few times. The chain couples TRBV15 to TRBJ1-1; no reliable D call. V was cut by 2 bases and J by 11 bases, with 15 bases left in between. CDR3 length: 13 amino acids. Germline lookup yields CDR1 LNHNV and CDR2 YYDKDF (reference sequence). The CDR3 protein is CATSRNDQVGAFF. CDR3 DNA sequence: TGTGCCACCAGCAGAAATGATCAGGTTGGGGCTTTCTTT.

This clone was picked up one time. The chain carries TRBV4-1 and TRBJ1-5; 8 nucleotides match TRBD1. CDR1 MGHRA and CDR2 YSYEKL come from the germline V gene. CDR3 length: 15 amino acids. With V trimmed by 1 base and J by 4 bases, 3 bases remained unmatched. Written as DNA, the CDR3 is TGCGCCAGCAGCCAAGGACAGGGGAGAAATCAGCCCCAGCATTTT. It translates to CASSQGQGRNQPQHF.

The gene calls are TRBV5-1 and TRBJ2-7; TRBD2 matches at 10 bases. The ends lost 4 bases at V and 4 bases at J; junction bases unmatched: 8. The CDR3 contains 15 residues. CDR1 and CDR2 from the germline V gene are SGHRS and YFSETQ. The CDR3 sequence: CASSTSGGDEYEQYF. The CDR3 coding sequence is TGCGCCAGCAGCACCAGCGGGGGGGATGAATACGAGCAGTACTTC.

V and J are TRBV13 and TRBJ2-7, with a tentative D call TRBD2 (6 bases). V was clipped by 4 bases and J by 4 bases, with 14 bases between them. Germline CDR1 reads PRHDT; CDR2 reads FYEKMQ (reference sequence). The CDR3 sequence is 14 residues long. The DNA for the CDR3 is TGTGCCAGCAGCTCCCGGGGGATGACTTACGAGCAGTACTTC. Residues: CASSSRGMTYEQYF.

The rearrangement links TRBV12-5 to TRBJ2-7; 7 positions match TRBD1. V trimming: 3 bases; J trimming: 5 bases; junction bases outside the gene matches: 4. The CDR3 is 13 amino acids. Germline V CDR1 and CDR2: LGHNT, FRNRAP. In DNA form, the CDR3 reads TGTGCTAGTGGTTTACAGGGGCTCCACGAGCAGTACTTC. Translated: CASGLQGLHEQYF.

The rearrangement joins TRBV7-9 to TRBJ2-7; TRBD1 matches 11 bases. Per germline, CDR1 SEHNR and CDR2 FQNEAQ (reference sequence). This CDR3 has 14 amino acids. V gave up 5 bases and J gave up 3 bases; unmatched junction bases: 3. Here the CDR3 reads CASSAGTGGYEQYF. In DNA form, the CDR3 reads TGTGCCAGCAGCGCCGGGACAGGGGGCTACGAGCAGTACTTC.

The rearrangement joins TRBV28 to TRBJ1-5; D uncertain. Germline V gene lookup returns CDR1 MDHEN and CDR2 SYDVKM. V shed 7 bases and J shed 3 bases, with 13 bases lying between them. The CDR3 covers 14 residues. CDR3 in DNA: TGTGCCAGCAAGTACCCCGGGAACAATCAGCCCCAGCATTTT. It is translated as CASKYPGNNQPQHF.

The chain recombines TRBV5-6 with TRBJ2-7, with TRBD1 as a possible D gene (5 bases). V shed 4 bases and J shed 2 bases, with 7 bases lying between them. The germline gives CDR1 SGHDT, CDR2 YYEEEE. The CDR3 spans 12 residues. Written as DNA, the CDR3 is TGTGCCAGCAGCACAGGACCCTACGAGCAGTACTTC. This translates into CASSTGPYEQYF.

The V call is TRBV6-5, the J call TRBJ2-2, with 7 bases that match TRBD2. The V gene's germline CDR1 is MNHEY and CDR2 SVGAGI. The CDR3 consists of 14 residues. V was clipped by 5 bases and J by 4 bases; unmatched bases: 4. The CDR3 coding sequence is TGTGCCAGCAGTCCAGCGGGGAGCACCGGGGAGCTGTTTTTT. Protein product: CASSPAGSTGELFF.

This clone came up a few times. The chain joins TRBV7-9 to TRBJ2-1; 8 nucleotides align to TRBD2. Trimming removed 8 bases from V and 10 bases from J; junction bases left unmatched: 7. Germline V gene sequence: CDR1 SEHNR, CDR2 FQNEAQ (reference sequence). The CDR3 is 12 residues long. The CDR3 reads CASSGGAEEQFF. CDR3 in DNA: TGTGCCAGCTCCGGGGGGGCTGAGGAGCAGTTCTTC. The full variable domain, its missing parts supplied by reference TRBV7-9 and TRBJ2-1, is DTGVSQNPRHKITKRGQNVTFRCDPISEHNRLYWYRQTLGQGPEFLTYFQNEAQLEKSRLLSDRFSAERPKGSFSTLEIQRTEQGDSAMYLCASSGGAEEQFFGPGTRLTVL.

The V gene is TRBV4-1, the J gene TRBJ1-5; no reliable D call. This CDR3 spans 18 amino acids. The V gene lost 4 bases and the J gene lost 2 bases, with 21 bases spanning the gap. The germline V gene encodes CDR1 MGHRA and CDR2 YSYEKL. CDR3 sequence reads: CASSPFSLRKLGNQPQHF. CDR3 bases: TGCGCCAGCAGCCCCTTTTCTTTGAGAAAGCTAGGCAATCAGCCCCAGCATTTT.

The rearrangement uses TRBV4-3 and TRBJ2-1, with TRBD2 matching over 7 bases. The germline V gene encodes CDR1 LGHNA and CDR2 YSLEER. The V gene end was trimmed by 1 base and the J gene end by 10 bases; junction bases not matched to a gene: 1. This CDR3 comprises 12 residues. CDR3 in amino acids: CASSQGRGEQFF. The CDR3 nucleotides are TGCGCCAGCAGCCAAGGGCGGGGGGAGCAGTTCTTC.

The chain uses TRBV5-6 and TRBJ1-2; TRBD1 is a possible D gene (5 bases). V dropped 2 bases and J dropped 4 bases, with 15 bases sitting between them. This CDR3 is built from 15 residues. CDR1 and CDR2 from the germline V gene are SGHDT and YYEEEE. CDR3 nucleotides: TGTGCCAGCAGCTTTGGGCAGAAAGGGGCCTATGGCTACACCTTC. Translation gives CASSFGQKGAYGYTF. The full variable domain, completed using reference TRBV5-6 and TRBJ1-2, is DAGVTQSPTHLIKTRGQQVTLRCSPKSGHDTVSWYQQALGQGPQFIFQYYEEEERQRGNFPDRFSGHQFPNYSSELNVNALLLGDSALYLCASSFGQKGAYGYTFGSGTRLTVV.

The chain employs TRBV7-2 and TRBJ1-1; 7 positions agree with TRBD1. The CDR3 totals 14 residues. Trimming removed 1 base from V and 10 bases from J; junction bases left unmatched: 9. In germline, CDR1 is SGHTA, CDR2 FQGNSA. The CDR3, as DNA: TGTGCCAGCAGCTTAGTCGAAGGAGCAGGGGGAGCTTTCTTT. Translating it yields CASSLVEGAGGAFF.

CDR3 in amino acids: CATSTGTYYNEQFF. For the CDR3, the DNA is TGTGCCACCAGCACCGGGACATACTACAATGAGCAGTTCTTC. This chain joins TRBV15 and TRBJ2-1; a possible D gene is TRBD1 (6 bases). The length of the CDR3 is 14 residues. Germline CDR1 is LNHNV and CDR2 is YYDKDF (reference sequence). V lost 4 bases, J lost 3 bases, and 10 bases lay in between. Full variable domain (outside the CDR3, taken from reference TRBV15 and TRBJ2-1): DAMVIQNPRYQVTQFGKPVTLSCSQTLNHNVMYWYQQKSSQAPKLLFHYYDKDFNNEADTPDNFQSRRPNTSFCFLDIRSPGLGDTAMYLCATSTGTYYNEQFFGPGTRLTVL.

This chain links TRBV4-1 with TRBJ1-4; 9 nucleotides agree with TRBD1. V was pared by 0 bases and J by 8 bases, with 7 bases of the junction left unmatched. The CDR3 has 16 amino acids. Germline V gene lookup returns CDR1 MGHRA and CDR2 YSYEKL. CDR3 in DNA: TGCGCCAGCAGCCAAGATTCGGGACAGGGTAACGAAAAACTGTTTTTT. Translating it yields CASSQDSGQGNEKLFF.

The chain's CDR3 is CAIRFNRGNEQYF. The CDR3 region has the DNA TGTGCCATCAGGTTCAACAGGGGCAACGAGCAGTACTTC. J is TRBJ2-7 and V is TRBV10-3; 7 bases fit TRBD1. The CDR3 totals 13 residues. V shed 6 bases, J shed 5 bases, and the junction held 7 bases outside the gene matches. From germline, CDR1 is ENHRY and CDR2 SYGVKD.

V gene TRBV6-1 combines with J gene TRBJ1-4; D ambiguous. Trimming cost V 0 bases and J 3 bases, with 11 bases left between them. Looked up from germline, CDR1 is MNHNS and CDR2 is SASEGT. The CDR3 is made up of 16 amino acids. CDR3 in amino acids: CASSEAPAGPNEKLFF. CDR3 bases: TGTGCCAGCAGTGAAGCCCCCGCAGGCCCTAATGAAAAACTGTTTTTT.

As concerns this clone: The junction differs from germline at one of its ends, possibly a read error. CDR3 sequence (DNA): TGTGCCTGGAGTGTATCAGGGCAACTCCCCTTC. Translated: CAWSVSGQLPF. The chain employs TRBV30 and TRBJ1-2, with D perhaps TRBD1 (5 bases). Germline V gives CDR1 GTSNPN, CDR2 SVGIG (reference sequence). The CDR3 spans 11 residues. The full variable domain, its missing parts supplied by reference TRBV30 and TRBJ1-2, is SQTIHQWPATLVQPVGSPLSLECTVEGTSNPNLYWYRQAAGRGLQLLFYSVGIGQISSEVPQNLSASRPQDRQFILSSKKLLLSDSGFYLCAWSVSGQLPFGSGTRLTVV.

Worth noting for this clone: Other nucleotide sequences in the sample specify the same CDR3. The chain uses TRBV28 and TRBJ2-1; 11 bases are shared with TRBD2. Losses at the gene ends were 3 bases for V and 3 bases for J; bases not matched to a gene: 4. This CDR3 has 16 residues. From germline, CDR1 is MDHEN and CDR2 SYDVKM. The CDR3 DNA follows: TGTGCCAGCAGTTTGGTAGCGGGGGGGAGCTACAATGAGCAGTTCTTC. Protein product: CASSLVAGGSYNEQFF.

The chain is built from TRBV5-1 and TRBJ2-7; the match to TRBD1 covers 8 bases. Trimming took 0 bases from V and 7 from J; bases not matched to a gene: 3. This CDR3 is built from 13 residues. The germline V gene encodes CDR1 SGHRS and CDR2 YFSETQ. CDR3 amino acids: CASSLGQGREQYF. Written as DNA, the CDR3 is TGCGCCAGCAGCTTGGGACAGGGGCGGGAGCAGTACTTC.

The chain has TRBV7-3 and TRBJ1-5; no clear D. The CDR3 runs to 15 residues. V was trimmed by 2 bases and J by 5 bases, leaving 13 bases between them. Germline V gene data show CDR1 as SGHTA and CDR2 as FQGTGA. CDR3 DNA sequence: TGTGCCAGCAGCTTAGATGGTCAGAGGGATCAGCCCCAGCATTTT. Protein: CASSLDGQRDQPQHF. Using reference TRBV7-3 and TRBJ1-5 for the parts outside the CDR3, the full variable domain is GAGVSQTPSNKVTEKGKYVELRCDPISGHTALYWYRQSLGQGPEFLIYFQGTGAADDSGLPNDRFFAVRPEGSVSTLKIQRTERGDSAVYLCASSLDGQRDQPQHFGDGTRLSIL.

This clone is a singleton in its sample. This chain connects TRBV30 to TRBJ2-1; TRBD2 matches 7 bases. The CDR3 is 13 amino acids. V trimming: 3 bases; J trimming: 4 bases; junction bases outside the gene matches: 3. CDR1 is GTSNPN, CDR2 SVGIG, per germline (reference sequence). CDR3: CAWSGGRYNEQFF. CDR3 sequence (DNA): TGTGCCTGGAGCGGGGGGAGATACAATGAGCAGTTCTTC.